The next 30 T cell receptor beta chains were all read from a single sample in a study of blood T cell repertoires in COVID-19. Assay used: immunoSEQ multiplex PCR; TCRdb lists only in-frame clones, some missing. The table shows 75,000 to 80,000 clones, with 65% to 90% occurring only once. The sample was peripheral blood. All receptors come from a human donor in a cohort sampled during active COVID-19.

The chain carries TRBV30 and TRBJ1-1; 7 bases map to TRBD1. Germline V gene lookup returns CDR1 GTSNPN and CDR2 SVGIG (reference sequence). The ends lost 2 bases at V and 4 bases at J; junction bases unmatched: 7. The CDR3 runs to 14 residues. The CDR3 is CAWSKGGGGTEAFF. CDR3 in DNA: TGTGCCTGGAGTAAAGGGGGCGGAGGCACTGAAGCTTTCTTT. The complete variable domain, with remaining parts taken from reference TRBV30 and TRBJ1-1, reads SQTIHQWPATLVQPVGSPLSLECTVEGTSNPNLYWYRQAAGRGLQLLFYSVGIGQISSEVPQNLSASRPQDRQFILSSKKLLLSDSGFYLCAWSKGGGGTEAFFGQGTRLTVV.

Of note for this clone: An end of the junction does not agree with germline; a read error may underlie this. CDR3 sequence: CASSLSQGESYNEQFF. DNA for the CDR3: TGTGCCAGCAGTCTATCGCAGGGGGAATCGTACAATGAGCAGTTCTTC. V gene TRBV27 combines with J gene TRBJ2-1; 7 bases line up with TRBD1. Germline V gene lookup returns CDR1 MNHEY and CDR2 SMNVEV (reference sequence). There are 16 residues in the CDR3.

This chain links TRBV25-1 with TRBJ2-7, with 7 bases fitting TRBD1. The CDR3 has 13 residues. Per the germline V gene, CDR1 is MGHDK and CDR2 is SYGVNS. V was clipped by 5 bases and J by 2 bases; unmatched bases: 3. The CDR3 is CASSRQGPYEQYF. In DNA form, the CDR3 reads TGTGCCAGCAGTCGACAGGGCCCCTACGAGCAGTACTTC.

The V and J genes are TRBV7-6 and TRBJ1-5; D not resolved. V was clipped by 7 bases and J by 1 base, with 11 bases between them. This CDR3 contains 14 residues. Per the germline V gene, CDR1 is SGHVS and CDR2 is FNYEAQ. This CDR3 is CASTEGGSNQPQHF. For the CDR3, the DNA is TGTGCCAGCACCGAGGGCGGGAGCAATCAGCCCCAGCATTTT.

The V and J genes are TRBV7-3 and TRBJ2-2; D not certain. The CDR3 consists of 14 residues. CDR1 is SGHTA and CDR2 is FQGTGA in the germline V gene. V was trimmed by 1 base and J by 1 base, leaving 4 bases between them. CDR3 region: CASSLRQNTGELFF. CDR3 DNA: TGTGCCAGCAGCTTAAGACAGAACACCGGGGAGCTGTTTTTT.

The genes are TRBV5-1 and TRBJ2-5, with 8 positions matching TRBD2. The CDR3 runs 18 residues. The V gene end was trimmed by 3 bases and the J gene end by 4 bases; junction bases not matched to a gene: 17. The germline CDR1 and CDR2 sequences are SGHRS and YFSETQ. The CDR3 bases are TGCGCCAGCAGCTCCGACAGGCAACTGGCGGGGGGCCGAGAGACCCAGTACTTC. This sequence encodes CASSSDRQLAGGRETQYF.

The V call is TRBV28, the J call TRBJ2-7; TRBD2 matches 8 bases. Germline trimming cut 7 bases from V and 0 bases from J; bases unmatched to any gene: 5. The CDR3 contains 14 residues. Germline loops: CDR1 MDHEN, CDR2 SYDVKM. The CDR3 protein is CASIKSGSSYEQYF. The CDR3 DNA is TGTGCCAGCATTAAAAGCGGGAGCTCCTACGAGCAGTACTTC.

The chain employs TRBV5-1 and TRBJ2-3, with 8 bases aligning to TRBD2. The CDR3 spans 15 residues. The V gene's germline CDR1 is SGHRS and CDR2 YFSETQ. The J segment lost 4 bases and the V segment lost 3 bases, leaving 7 bases of the junction unmatched. The CDR3 coding sequence is TGCGCCAGCAGCTGGGGCGGGGGGAATCCAGATACGCAGTATTTT. This sequence encodes CASSWGGGNPDTQYF.

This chain connects TRBV6-4 to TRBJ1-5; TRBD1 might be the D (5 bases). This CDR3 spans 15 amino acids. Trimming stripped 4 bases from V and 8 bases from J, with 18 bases between. Per the germline V gene, CDR1 is MRHNA and CDR2 is SNTAGT. The CDR3 sequence: CASSGPDRVREPQHF. CDR3 DNA sequence: TGTGCCAGCAGTGGGCCAGACAGAGTTAGGGAGCCCCAGCATTTT.

The chain recombines TRBV11-2 with TRBJ1-2; 8 bases match TRBD1. The CDR3 consists of 19 residues. Per germline, CDR1 SGHAT and CDR2 FQNNGV. V gave up 5 bases and J gave up 3 bases; unmatched junction bases: 20. The CDR3 is CASSQQKSGQENGDYGYTF. Written as DNA, the CDR3 is TGTGCCAGCAGCCAACAAAAATCGGGACAGGAGAATGGGGACTATGGCTACACCTTC.

The chain uses TRBV11-3 and TRBJ2-5; no clear D gene. Trimming pared 5 bases from V and 0 bases from J, leaving 10 bases between. This CDR3 has 14 amino acids. Germline values: CDR1 SGHNT, CDR2 YENEEA. CDR3 amino acids: CASSPVPYQETQYF. The CDR3 nucleotides read TGTGCCAGCAGCCCCGTCCCGTACCAAGAGACCCAGTACTTC. Supplemented by reference TRBV11-3 and TRBJ2-5, the full variable domain reads EAGVVQSPRYKIIEKKQPVAFWCNPISGHNTLYWYLQNLGQGPELLIRYENEEAVDDSQLPKDRFSAERLKGVDSTLKIQPAELGDSAVYLCASSPVPYQETQYFGPGTRLLVL.

This chain joins TRBV3-1 (or the pseudogene TRBV3-2) and TRBJ2-1, with a possible D match to TRBD2 (5 bases). Germline V gene sequence: CDR1 LGHDT, CDR2 YNNKEL (reference sequence). V was cut by 3 bases and J by 0 bases, with 12 bases left in between. This CDR3 is built from 16 residues. CDR3 sequence (DNA): TGTGCCAGCAGCCATTACCTAGCCAACTCCTACAATGAGCAGTTCTTC. Its protein product is CASSHYLANSYNEQFF.

The chain has TRBV5-1 and TRBJ2-5; TRBD1 is a possible D gene (5 bases). V shed 1 base and J shed 5 bases, with 15 bases lying between them. CDR3 length: 15 residues. Germline V CDR1 and CDR2: SGHRS, YFSETQ. CDR3 nucleotides: TGCGCCAGCAGCTTGCTTTCTGACCCAGGGGAGACCCAGTACTTC. Protein: CASSLLSDPGETQYF.

V and J are TRBV19 and TRBJ2-1, with D possibly matching TRBD2 (5 bases). CDR3 length equals 15 residues. The V gene lost 7 bases and the J gene lost 7 bases, with 20 bases spanning the gap. The V gene's germline CDR1 is LNHDA and CDR2 SQIVND (reference sequence). The CDR3, as DNA: TGTGCCAGTACTTCCAGGACTCCCTATGGGAATGAGCAGTTCTTC. This translates into CASTSRTPYGNEQFF.

This clone was seen a few times. CDR3 residues: CASSAQGLAYTGELFF. The CDR3 DNA reads TGTGCCAGCAGCGCGCAAGGACTAGCGTACACCGGGGAGCTGTTTTTT. The chain joins TRBV9 to TRBJ2-2; TRBD2 agrees at 9 bases. The CDR3 sequence is 16 residues long. CDR1 and CDR2 (germline): SGDLS, YYNGEE. Trimming cost V 3 bases and J 3 bases; bases outside gene matches: 6.

This chain joins TRBV6-5 and TRBJ1-2, with D tentatively TRBD1 (6 bases). V was shortened by 2 bases and J by 3 bases, with 13 bases between the two germline ends. Per germline, CDR1 MNHEY and CDR2 SVGAGI. CDR3 length: 15 residues. This CDR3 reads CASSYAGGSYYGYTF. The CDR3 DNA reads TGTGCCAGCAGTTACGCGGGGGGCTCATACTATGGCTACACCTTC.

In nucleotides, the CDR3 is TGTGCCAGCAGCCTAATTCCGGGACAGAGAAACACTGAAGCTTTCTTT. Its translation is CASSLIPGQRNTEAFF. The chain joins TRBV5-6 to TRBJ1-1; 7 nucleotides align to TRBD1. Germline V gene sequence: CDR1 SGHDT, CDR2 YYEEEE. This CDR3 spans 16 amino acids. V lost 4 bases, J lost 2 bases, and 11 bases stayed unmatched.

The genes are TRBV6-6 and TRBJ1-2, with D unclear. This CDR3 comprises 13 residues. The germline V gene has CDR1 MNHNY and CDR2 SVGAGI (reference sequence). The ends were cut back, 2 bases at V and 7 bases at J, with 11 bases in the middle. The CDR3 region has the DNA TGTGCCAGCAGTTACCTAGCTGTTGTTGGCTACACCTTC. The encoded protein is CASSYLAVVGYTF.

The chain combines TRBV5-1 with TRBJ1-1, with D possibly being TRBD1 (5 bases). Germline lookup yields CDR1 SGHRS and CDR2 YFSETQ. This CDR3 is 13 amino acids long. Deletions cut 4 bases from V and 4 bases from J, with 11 bases between. This CDR3 reads CASSAGDATEAFF. CDR3 DNA sequence: TGCGCCAGCAGCGCGGGGGACGCCACTGAAGCTTTCTTT.

The genes are TRBV30 and TRBJ2-2; 7 bases are shared with TRBD1. CDR1 and CDR2 (germline): GTSNPN, SVGIG (reference sequence). The trim removed 3 bases at V and 3 bases at J, leaving 4 bases unmatched. The CDR3 extends over 14 amino acids. CDR3 DNA sequence: TGTGCCTGGAGAATGGGACAGTACACCGGGGAGCTGTTTTTT. Protein sequence: CAWRMGQYTGELFF. The entire variable domain, with the rest obtained from reference TRBV30 and TRBJ2-2, is as follows: SQTIHQWPATLVQPVGSPLSLECTVEGTSNPNLYWYRQAAGRGLQLLFYSVGIGQISSEVPQNLSASRPQDRQFILSSKKLLLSDSGFYLCAWRMGQYTGELFFGEGSRLTVL.

CDR3 amino acids: CASSWGLDFSADTQYF. For the CDR3, the DNA is TGTGCCAGCAGCTGGGGACTAGATTTCTCGGCGGATACGCAGTATTTT. The chain couples TRBV6-6 to TRBJ2-3; TRBD2 matches at 8 bases. Per the germline V gene, CDR1 is MNHNY and CDR2 is SVGAGI (reference sequence). The CDR3 is made up of 16 amino acids. With V trimmed by 6 bases and J by 6 bases, 14 bases remained unmatched.

CDR3 region: CASSPSTLSSYNEQFF. Here the CDR3 DNA reads TGTGCCAGCAGCCCATCTACCTTGAGCTCCTACAATGAGCAGTTCTTC. The V and J genes are TRBV28 and TRBJ2-1; no definite D call. Per the germline V gene, CDR1 is MDHEN and CDR2 is SYDVKM. The CDR3 totals 16 residues. The ends were cut back, 6 bases at V and 0 bases at J, with 15 bases in the middle.

This rearrangement joins TRBV28 to TRBJ1-3; D gene uncertain. The CDR3 has 15 amino acids. Germline CDR1 and CDR2: MDHEN and SYDVKM. Between the trimmed V and J ends, which lost 5 bases and 0 bases, there was a span of 11 bases. As DNA, the CDR3 is TGTGCCAGCAGTATATCCTCCGGCTCTGGAAACACCATATATTTT. It codes for CASSISSGSGNTIYF.

This chain connects TRBV5-1 to TRBJ2-1; 7 nucleotides line up with TRBD1. This CDR3 has 15 residues. Trimming at V came to 0 bases and at J to 3 bases, leaving 3 bases not matched to a gene. Germline V gene data show CDR1 as SGHRS and CDR2 as YFSETQ. As DNA, the CDR3 is TGCGCCAGCAGCTTGGTTGGACAGGACTACAATGAGCAGTTCTTC. It codes for CASSLVGQDYNEQFF. Drawing the rest from reference TRBV5-1 and TRBJ2-1, the complete variable domain is KAGVTQTPRYLIKTRGQQVTLSCSPISGHRSVSWYQQTPGQGLQFLFEYFSETQRNKGNFPGRFSGRQFSNSRSEMNVSTLELGDSALYLCASSLVGQDYNEQFFGPGTRLTVL.

This clone occurred a few times. At one boundary the junction diverges from the germline segment, which might be a read error. The chain carries TRBV7-7 and TRBJ2-7; tentative D call: TRBD2 (6 bases). This CDR3 region has 15 residues. Germline CDR1 and CDR2: SSHAT and FNYEAQ (reference sequence). This chain's CDR3 is CASSLAESPSYEQYF. Written as DNA, the CDR3 is TGTGCTAGCAGCTTAGCGGAGAGCCCCTCCTACGAGCAGTACTTC.

The rearrangement uses TRBV4-2 and TRBJ2-5; possibly TRBD1 for D (6 bases). The CDR3 consists of 16 residues. V gave up 1 base and J gave up 5 bases, with 17 bases separating them. The germline V gene has CDR1 LGHNA and CDR2 YNFKEQ. As DNA, the CDR3 is TGTGCCAGCAGCCAAGGAGGGCAGGGGAAAGGCGAGACCCAGTACTTC. It yields the protein CASSQGGQGKGETQYF.

This sequence joins TRBV9 and TRBJ2-1; 12 bases are a match to TRBD2. CDR3 length: 17 residues. Germline V CDR1 and CDR2: SGDLS, YYNGEE. Trimming removed 3 bases from V and 4 bases from J; junction bases left unmatched: 8. As DNA, the CDR3 is TGTGCCAGCAGCGAACCCTCTAGCGGGAGGGGATACAATGAGCAGTTCTTC. This sequence encodes CASSEPSSGRGYNEQFF.

The chain has TRBV7-9 and TRBJ1-3, with D hard to call. Germline V gene data show CDR1 as SEHNR and CDR2 as FQNEAQ (reference sequence). The CDR3 runs to 16 residues. Trimming left V 0 bases short and J 3 bases short, with 12 bases between. CDR3 coding DNA: TGTGCCAGCAGCTTAGCGGGGAGTCATTTTGGAAACACCATATATTTT. Protein product: CASSLAGSHFGNTIYF.

The chain is built from TRBV25-1 and TRBJ2-7; 13 nucleotides line up with TRBD2. V gave up 4 bases and J gave up 4 bases; unmatched junction bases: 4. The CDR3 consists of 15 residues. From germline, CDR1 is MGHDK and CDR2 SYGVNS. The CDR3 DNA is TGTGCCAGCAGTGGGACTAGCGGGGGCCGATACGAGCAGTACTTC. Translating it yields CASSGTSGGRYEQYF.

In its sample, this clone was seen once. The chain is built from TRBV25-1 and TRBJ2-5; the D is unclear. The V end was cut by 7 bases, the J end by 6 bases, with 15 bases between. Germline V gives CDR1 MGHDK, CDR2 SYGVNS. This CDR3 spans 13 amino acids. The CDR3 nucleotides are TGTGCCAGCACCCAAGCTAATGGGCAGACCCAGTACTTC. Translation gives CASTQANGQTQYF.